What follows is one T cell receptor beta chain and its context. Per germline, CDR1 ENHRY and CDR2 SYGVKD. The CDR3 is made up of 14 amino acids. The V and J ends lost 4 bases and 7 bases, in that order; junction bases with no gene match: 9. The data were obtained in a study of cytomegalovirus exposure and HLA in healthy donors. It was with 60 Vbeta and 13 Jbeta primers that the PCR ran. Repertoires were generated with immunoSEQ multiplex PCR, while TCRdb's copy carries only in-frame clones and drops some. The repertoire includes about 170,000 clones, around four fifths of them detected once, and roughly 2% sits in the top ten.

Material: PBMCs. The J gene is TRBJ1-2, the V gene TRBV10-3; 7 bases fit TRBD1. The TCR comes from a female donor in good health and CMV-seronegative. The CDR3 loop is CAISGQGDVAGYTF. The CDR3 DNA follows: TGTGCCATCAGTGGACAGGGAGACGTCGCTGGCTACACCTTC.